This T cell receptor (beta chain) stems from a study of blood T cell repertoires in COVID-19. Cohort assignment relied on participant-reported clinical history. Authors' methods: For nucleated cells, counts were estimated from reference gene primer amplification. TCRdb's copy holds only in-frame clones and misses some; the assay was immunoSEQ multiplex PCR. Clone size and the V and J calls come from that table; the DNA yielded D and trimming. The data show over 300,000 clones, with 70% to 90% seen just once and 4.5% to 7% held by the top ten. The V gene's germline CDR1 is SGHAT and CDR2 FQNNGV. Germline trimming cut 5 bases from V and 6 bases from J; bases unmatched to any gene: 8. This CDR3 comprises 14 residues.

This TCR was recovered from a woman aged 25 to 39 who had recovered from COVID-19. The chain uses TRBV11-2 and TRBJ2-7; 9 nucleotides align to TRBD2. The sample comprised PBMCs or T cells enriched from blood (not recorded which). The CDR3 DNA sequence: TGTGCCAGCAGCCGCGGGGGGGTGTTCGTCGAGCAGTACTTC. Its protein is CASSRGGVFVEQYF.